The source of this T cell receptor beta chain is a study of blood T cell repertoires in COVID-19 (dated by TCRdb to the early 2020s). In the study overall: The collaborator samples originated in the United States, Italy and Spain and spanned the acute and convalescent phases of COVID-19. The prospective study material was composed of cDNA or gDNA derived from T cells, B-cell-depleted T cells, or PBMCs. The dataset comprised deeply sampled blood TCRbeta repertoires from subjects exposed to, actively infected with, or recovered from COVID-19. The repertoires were released in a freely available public database intended as a resource for research on the immune response to SARS-CoV-2. The samples were drawn from two sources: the first 160 participants of the ongoing ImmuneRACE study, and 950 to 1,500 subjects contributed by 6 global collaborators. Nearly every sample came with metadata listing a de-identified subject ID, COVID-19 status, age in years and sex. Where available, HLA class I and class II types were taken from metadata supplied by the sample provider and were not determined by assay-based typing. Results and caveats for the whole study, not just this receptor: The amount of clinical and demographic metadata varied by source and participant and was provided uncurated.

The immunoSEQ Assay, a bias-controlled multiplex PCR, was used to amplify TCRbeta CDR3 regions from genomic DNA. In the authors' own workflow: Nucleated cell counts per sample were estimated from amplification of reference gene primers within the assay. Sequence reads were collapsed and filtered to measure the absolute abundance of every unique TCRbeta CDR3 rearrangement. For each sample, productive Simpson clonality was calculated by taking the square root of Simpson's diversity index across productive rearrangements. Held by TCRdb, this immuneACCESS table contains in-frame sequences only and omits some clones. Under half of the omission traces to an unresolved V gene where checked; the cause of the rest is unknown. V and J calls and clone size are given by that table; D and trimming were obtained from the DNA. This sample is represented by tens of thousands of clones; approximately 86% of them were singletons. 12% of the sample goes to the ten largest clones.

Comment on this clone: The antigen it binds to is not known. No much larger clonotype is one base removed from it; base qualities were not supplied.

Each collaborating institution followed its own protocols to collect whole blood in K2EDTA tubes. For TCRbeta analysis, collaborators shipped samples in one of three forms: frozen whole blood, isolated PBMCs, or DNA extracted from either of those sample types. V drops 0 bases and J drops 0 bases, leaving 7 bases in between. The CDR1 and CDR2 encoded by the germline V gene are SGDLS and YYNGEE. Its CDR3 holds 15 amino acids, cysteine through phenylalanine. CDR3 DNA is the only sequence kept; it has 45 bases, read in frame from the first base. Sequencing was done on a sample of peripheral blood. This TCR came from a human donor in a cohort sampled during active COVID-19. This sequence uses TRBV9 and TRBJ2-1, with no reliable assignment of the D segment. CDR3 reads: CASSVEWSSYNEQFF. The nucleotide sequence reads TGTGCCAGCAGCGTAGAATGGAGCTCCTACAATGAGCAGTTCTTC. The full variable domain, with segments outside the CDR3 supplied by the reference TRBV9 and TRBJ2-1 proteins, appears as DSGVTQTPKHLITATGQRVTLRCSPRSGDLSVYWYQQSLDQGLQFLIQYYNGEERAKGNILERFSAQQFPDLHSELNLSSLELGDSALYFCASSVEWSSYNEQFFGPGTRLTVL.